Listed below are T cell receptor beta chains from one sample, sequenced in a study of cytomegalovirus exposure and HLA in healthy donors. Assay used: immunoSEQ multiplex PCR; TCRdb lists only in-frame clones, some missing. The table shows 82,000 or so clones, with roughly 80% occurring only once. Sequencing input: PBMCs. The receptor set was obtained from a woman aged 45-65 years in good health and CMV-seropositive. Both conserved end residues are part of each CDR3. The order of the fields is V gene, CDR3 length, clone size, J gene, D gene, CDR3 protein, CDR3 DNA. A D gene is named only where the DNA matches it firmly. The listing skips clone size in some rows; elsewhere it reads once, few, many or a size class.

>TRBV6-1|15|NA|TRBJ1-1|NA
CASSEPPGQNTEAFF
TGTGCCAGCAGTGAACCCCCGGGACAGAACACTGAAGCTTTCTTT
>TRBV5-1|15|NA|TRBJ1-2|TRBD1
CASSLTPGGRDGYTF
TGCGCCAGCAGCCTGACCCCAGGGGGTCGGGATGGCTACACCTTC
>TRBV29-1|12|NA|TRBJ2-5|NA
CSVEKLGETQYF
TGCAGCGTTGAAAAACTCGGAGAGACCCAGTACTTC
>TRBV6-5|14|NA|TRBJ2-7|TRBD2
CASSLSGGTYEQYF
TGTGCCAGCAGTTTATCGGGAGGGACCTACGAGCAGTACTTC
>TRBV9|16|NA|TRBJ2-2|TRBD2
CASSPRAGAAVGELFF
TGTGCCAGCAGCCCTCGAGCGGGAGCGGCAGTAGGGGAGCTGTTTTTT
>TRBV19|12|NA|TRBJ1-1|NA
CASSTRTAEAFF
TGTGCCAGTAGTACCAGGACAGCTGAAGCTTTCTTT
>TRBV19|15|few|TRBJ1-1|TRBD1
CASSIGGQGLAEAFF
TGTGCCAGTAGTATAGGGGGACAGGGGCTGGCTGAAGCTTTCTTT
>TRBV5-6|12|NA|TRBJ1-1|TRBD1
CASSPGTDEAFF
TGTGCCAGCAGCCCCGGGACAGACGAAGCTTTCTTT
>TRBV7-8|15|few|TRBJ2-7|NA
CASSLAETVAFEQYF
TGTGCCAGCAGCTTAGCCGAAACCGTAGCGTTCGAGCAGTACTTC
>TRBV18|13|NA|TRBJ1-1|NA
CASSLRQGQEAFF
TGTGCCAGCTCATTACGTCAGGGCCAGGAAGCTTTCTTT
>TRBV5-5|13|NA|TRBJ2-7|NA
CASSNGSSYEQYF
TGTGCCAGCAGCAACGGGAGCTCCTACGAGCAGTACTTC
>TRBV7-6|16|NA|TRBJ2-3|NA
CASSLGQTRLTDTQYF
TGTGCCAGCAGCCTGGGACAGACTAGACTCACAGATACGCAGTATTTT
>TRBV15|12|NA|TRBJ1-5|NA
CATSRSTQPQHF
TGTGCCACCAGCAGGTCTACGCAGCCCCAGCATTTT